This T cell receptor (beta chain) was retrieved from a study of vaccination and CD4 T cells after COVID-19. About this clonotype: Its antigen is as yet unknown.

The sample's treatment: roughly 11-day PBMC culture with coronavirus spike peptide pools or control peptides (ViraFEST assay). Before TCRs were sequenced, ViraFEST expanded antigen-specific T cells with peptide pools. Study results and limitations: For convalescent patients, a median around 90% of reactive clones surfaced exclusively after vaccination.

The assay that was used to sequence DNA from cultured CD4+ T cells was the Oncomine TCR Beta short-read assay. TCRdb used MiXCR to reprocess the PCR reads, holding one entry per CDR3 protein. This table holds fewer than 15,000 distinct CDR3 sequences, about 56% found once. This receptor was identified in a human donor who had recovered from COVID-19. The source material was CD4+ T cells from blood, cultured in vitro.

The CDR3 loop reads CSARGLTGQNTEAFF. As DNA, the CDR3 is TGCAGTGCTAGAGGGCTGACAGGGCAAAACACTGAAGCTTTCTTT. The chain employs TRBV20-1 and TRBJ1-1; 7 positions agree with TRBD1. Germline values: CDR1 DFQATT, CDR2 SNEGSKA (reference sequence). The CDR3 loop spans 15 amino acids. V lost 1 base to trimming and J lost 2 bases; unmatched junction nucleotides: 7.